This TCR beta chain was retrieved from a study of identical twins. Whole-study findings and limits: Low generation-probability sequences were in excess among twin-shared out-of-frame alpha sequences.

Via MiXCR, TCRdb re-called the 5' RACE reads, giving one row per CDR3 protein. The sample lists about 550,000 distinct CDR3 sequences, approximately 20% occurring once. The CDR3 loop spans 14 amino acids. Germline V gene sequence: CDR1 SNHLY, CDR2 FYNNEI. V was pared by 7 bases and J by 0 bases, with 13 bases between. With respect to this clonotype: What it binds is not known.

These same records also appear under a second study, on yellow fever vaccine responses in identical twins.

The chain couples TRBV2 to TRBJ2-7, with a possible D match to TRBD1 (6 bases). Material for sequencing was CD4+ T cells sorted from blood. The origin of this receptor is a woman between 18 and 29 years old in good health. CDR3 amino acids: CASIKDRGSYEQYV. The CDR3 nucleotides read TGTGCCAGCATCAAGGACAGAGGCTCCTACGAGCAGTACGTC.